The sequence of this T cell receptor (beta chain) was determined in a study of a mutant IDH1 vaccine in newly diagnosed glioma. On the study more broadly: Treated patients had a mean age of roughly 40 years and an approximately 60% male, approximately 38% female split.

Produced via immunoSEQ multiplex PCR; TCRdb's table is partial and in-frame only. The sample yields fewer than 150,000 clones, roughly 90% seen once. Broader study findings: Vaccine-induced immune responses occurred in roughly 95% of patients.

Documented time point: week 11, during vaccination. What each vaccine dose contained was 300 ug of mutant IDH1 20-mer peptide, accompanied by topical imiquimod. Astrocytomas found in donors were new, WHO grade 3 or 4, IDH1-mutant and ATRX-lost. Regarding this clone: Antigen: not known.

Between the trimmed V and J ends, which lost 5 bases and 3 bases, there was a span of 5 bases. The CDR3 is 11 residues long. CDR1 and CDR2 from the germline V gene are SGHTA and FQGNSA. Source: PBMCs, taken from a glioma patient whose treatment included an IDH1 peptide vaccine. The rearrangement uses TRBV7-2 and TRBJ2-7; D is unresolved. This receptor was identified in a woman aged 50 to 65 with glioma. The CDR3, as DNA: TGTGCCAGCAGCCAATACTACGAGCAGTACTTC. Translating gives CASSQYYEQYF.